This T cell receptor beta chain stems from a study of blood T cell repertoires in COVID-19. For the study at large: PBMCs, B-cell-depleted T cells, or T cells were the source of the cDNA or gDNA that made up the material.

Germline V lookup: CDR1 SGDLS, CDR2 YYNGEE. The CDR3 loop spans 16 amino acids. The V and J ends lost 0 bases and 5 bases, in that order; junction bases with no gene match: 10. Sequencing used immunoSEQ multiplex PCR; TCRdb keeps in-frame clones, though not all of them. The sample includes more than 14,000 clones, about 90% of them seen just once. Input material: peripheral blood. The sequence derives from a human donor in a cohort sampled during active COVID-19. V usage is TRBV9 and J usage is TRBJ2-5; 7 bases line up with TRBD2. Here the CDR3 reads CASSVAGGYPGETQYF. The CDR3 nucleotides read TGTGCCAGCAGCGTAGCGGGGGGATATCCAGGGGAGACCCAGTACTTC.